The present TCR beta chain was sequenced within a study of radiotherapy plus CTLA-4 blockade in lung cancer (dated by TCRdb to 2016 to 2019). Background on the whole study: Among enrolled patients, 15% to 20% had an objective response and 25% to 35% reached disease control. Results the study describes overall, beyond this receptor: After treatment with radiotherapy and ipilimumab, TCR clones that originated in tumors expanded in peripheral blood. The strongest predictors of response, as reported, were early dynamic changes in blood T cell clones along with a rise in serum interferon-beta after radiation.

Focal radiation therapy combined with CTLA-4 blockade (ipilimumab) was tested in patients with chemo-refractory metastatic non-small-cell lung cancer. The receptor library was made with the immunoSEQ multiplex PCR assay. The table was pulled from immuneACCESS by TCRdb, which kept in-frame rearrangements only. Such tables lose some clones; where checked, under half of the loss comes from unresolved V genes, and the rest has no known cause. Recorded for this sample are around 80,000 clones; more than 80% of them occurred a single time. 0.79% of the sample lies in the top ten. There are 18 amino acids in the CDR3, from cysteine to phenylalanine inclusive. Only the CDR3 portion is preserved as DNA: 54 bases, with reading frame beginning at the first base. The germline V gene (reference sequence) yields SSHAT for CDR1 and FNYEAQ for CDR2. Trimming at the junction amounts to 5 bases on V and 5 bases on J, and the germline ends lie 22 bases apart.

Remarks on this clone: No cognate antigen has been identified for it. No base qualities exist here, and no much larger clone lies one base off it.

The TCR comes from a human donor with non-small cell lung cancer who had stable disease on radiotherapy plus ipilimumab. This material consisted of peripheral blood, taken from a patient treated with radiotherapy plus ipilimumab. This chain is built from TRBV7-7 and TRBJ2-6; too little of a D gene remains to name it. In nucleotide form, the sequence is TGTGCCAGCAGCCTCATGTGTGTGCCACAAAGTCGGGCCAACGTCCTGACTTTC. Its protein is CASSLMCVPQSRANVLTF.